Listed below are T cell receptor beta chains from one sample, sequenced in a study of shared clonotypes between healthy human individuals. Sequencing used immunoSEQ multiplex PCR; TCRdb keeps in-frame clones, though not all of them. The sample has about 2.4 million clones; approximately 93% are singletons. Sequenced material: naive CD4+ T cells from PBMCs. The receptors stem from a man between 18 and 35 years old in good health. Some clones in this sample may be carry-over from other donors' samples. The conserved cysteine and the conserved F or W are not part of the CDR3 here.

CDR3: ASSLSRTQGTQY
V: TRBV7-3
J: TRBJ2-5

CDR3: ASSGTLSEAF
V: TRBV10-2
J: TRBJ1-1

CDR3: ASSPKLDEKLF
V: TRBV18
J: TRBJ1-4

CDR3: ASTSGTGSEQY
V: TRBV6-1
J: TRBJ2-7

CDR3: ASSEAGGARAEAF
V: TRBV6-1
J: TRBJ1-1

CDR3: ASFNSGRERY
V: TRBV28
J: TRBJ2-4

CDR3: ASSAREFQKTQY
V: TRBV9
J: TRBJ2-5

CDR3: ASSQDQVDTQY
V: TRBV4-1
J: TRBJ2-3

CDR3: ASSVDPTGDSPLH
V: TRBV9
J: TRBJ1-6

CDR3: ASKGGVSTDTQY
V: TRBV6-5
J: TRBJ2-3

CDR3: ASSILGGPSNEQF
V: TRBV19
J: TRBJ2-1

CDR3: ASSLGGVSPLH
V: TRBV7-3
J: TRBJ1-6

CDR3: ASSPTNLRTSGTYNEQF
V: TRBV5-4
J: TRBJ2-1

CDR3: ASSLQPAGTYGYT
V: TRBV5-4
J: TRBJ1-2

CDR3: ASSYLGTGLSGANVLT
V: TRBV5-6
J: TRBJ2-6

CDR3: ASSLAGTAGNTIY
V: TRBV5-4
J: TRBJ1-3

CDR3: ASSLGGGGNEQY
V: TRBV11-3
J: TRBJ2-7

CDR3: ASSFTTSGSSYNEQF
V: TRBV7-9
J: TRBJ2-1